These 12 T cell receptor beta chains were all obtained from the same sample, sequenced in a study of CD8+CD57+ T cells in acquired aplastic anemia. The use of genomic DNA as template underpinned the TCR beta VDJ and CDR3 profiling. Via MiXCR, TCRdb re-called the reads, giving one row per CDR3 protein. Of over 200,000 distinct CDR3 sequences in the sample, roughly 55% were seen once. Sequenced sample: sorted CD4+, CD8+, or CD8+CD57+ T cells (not recorded which) from PBMCs. The receptors come from a human donor in good health.

The chain is built from TRBV5-1 and TRBJ2-2; D is unclear. The germline gives CDR1 SGHRS, CDR2 YFSETQ. The CDR3 totals 12 residues. V lost 0 bases to trimming and J lost 9 bases, with 6 bases between them. The CDR3 DNA follows: TGCGCCAGCAGCTTGGGGGTCCGGGAGCTGTTTTTT. As protein: CASSLGVRELFF.

V is TRBV15 and J is TRBJ1-1; TRBD1 might be the D (5 bases). V gave up 3 bases and J gave up 1 base, with 18 bases separating them. Germline assignment: CDR1 LNHNV and CDR2 YYDKDF (reference sequence). The CDR3 is 17 amino acids. CDR3 in amino acids: CATSSQEQTDANTEAFF. Written as DNA, the CDR3 is TGTGCCACCAGCAGCCAAGAACAGACAGATGCGAACACTGAAGCTTTCTTT.

This clonotype is a singleton in its sample. A read error may produce the germline difference seen at one junction end. This chain links TRBV5-1 with TRBJ2-7; TRBD1 might be the D (6 bases). This CDR3 is 15 amino acids long. Germline V gene lookup returns CDR1 SGHRS and CDR2 YFSETQ. The CDR3 DNA is TGTGCCAGCAGCTTAGGGTACAGGGAGCCCTACGAGCAGTACTTC. Its protein product is CASSLGYREPYEQYF. Drawing the rest from reference TRBV5-1 and TRBJ2-7, the complete variable domain is KAGVTQTPRYLIKTRGQQVTLSCSPISGHRSVSWYQQTPGQGLQFLFEYFSETQRNKGNFPGRFSGRQFSNSRSEMNVSTLELGDSALYLCASSLGYREPYEQYFGPGTRLTVT.

The genes are TRBV7-2 and TRBJ1-5, with D unresolved. V lost 1 base and J lost 3, with 10 bases in between. The germline CDR1 and CDR2 sequences are SGHTA and FQGNSA. The CDR3 covers 15 residues. CDR3 amino acids: CASSLGSRSNQPQHF. In nucleotides, the CDR3 is TGTGCCAGCAGCTTAGGGTCGAGGTCCAATCAGCCCCAGCATTTT.

The chain recombines TRBV11-2 with TRBJ2-7; 13 bases agree with TRBD2. From germline, CDR1 is SGHAT and CDR2 FQNNGV. The CDR3 has 18 residues. Losses at the gene ends were 3 bases for V and 3 bases for J; bases not matched to a gene: 11. The CDR3 here is CASSLDGLAGALLYEQYF. The CDR3 nucleotides read TGTGCCAGCAGCTTGGACGGACTAGCGGGAGCCCTCCTCTACGAGCAGTACTTC.

This clonotype was recorded many times. V usage is TRBV19 and J usage is TRBJ2-2; no clear D gene. The CDR3 loop spans 13 amino acids. V gave up 5 bases and J gave up 5 bases, with 9 bases separating them. CDR1 is LNHDA, CDR2 SQIVND, per germline (reference sequence). CDR3 residues: CASSWRSTGELFF. In DNA, the CDR3 is TGTGCCAGTAGTTGGCGATCGACCGGGGAGCTGTTTTTT.

V gene TRBV29-1 combines with J gene TRBJ1-2; perhaps TRBD1 as D (6 bases). The germline CDR1 and CDR2 sequences are SQVTM and ANQGSEA. The CDR3 has 12 residues. Trimming stripped 3 bases from V and 5 bases from J, with 10 bases between. This chain's CDR3 is CSVEETGYGYTF. CDR3 DNA sequence: TGCAGCGTTGAGGAGACAGGTTATGGCTACACCTTC.

This clonotype was recorded a few times. V and J are TRBV6-4 and TRBJ2-3; D is perhaps TRBD1 or TRBD2 (5 bases each). This CDR3 has 15 amino acids. V dropped 4 bases and J dropped 5 bases, with 16 bases sitting between them. CDR1 and CDR2 from the germline V gene are MRHNA and SNTAGT. The CDR3, as DNA: TGTGCCAGCAGTGCCAGGGAGAACACTGAAGATACGCAGTATTTT. It is translated as CASSARENTEDTQYF.

J is TRBJ1-5 and V is TRBV10-2, with D unclear. Germline V gene lookup returns CDR1 WSHSY and CDR2 SAAADI. CDR3 length equals 13 residues. V lost 5 bases and J 4 bases, leaving 9 bases between the germline ends. DNA for the CDR3: TGCGCCAGCAGTAGGGAGTCAAATCAGCCCCAGCATTTT. Amino acid sequence: CASSRESNQPQHF.

Of note for this clonotype: The missing conserved phenylalanine or tryptophan at the end of this CDR3 makes a read error likely. This chain uses TRBV29-1 with TRBJ1-3; 8 bases are a match to TRBD1. The germline gives CDR1 SQVTM, CDR2 ANQGSEA. V lost 7 bases and J lost 2; bases outside the gene matches: 4. The CDR3 totals 13 residues. The CDR3 nucleotides are TGCAGCGCCAGGACAGGGCCTGGAAACACCATATATCTT. This codes for CSARTGPGNTIYL.

This clonotype was seen a few times. This chain connects TRBV10-3 to TRBJ1-1, with 11 bases lining up with TRBD1. V lost 7 bases and J lost 0; bases outside the gene matches: 13. Germline CDR1 reads ENHRY; CDR2 reads SYGVKD. This CDR3 contains 18 residues. The CDR3 DNA follows: TGTGCCATCACGGGGACAGGGGGGACCCTTATCATGAACACTGAAGCTTTCTTT. Translation gives CAITGTGGTLIMNTEAFF.

V gene TRBV7-6 combines with J gene TRBJ2-3; a possible D gene is TRBD1 (5 bases). The CDR3 length is 12 residues. V lost 6 bases and J lost 6, with 10 bases in between. Germline V gives CDR1 SGHVS, CDR2 FNYEAQ. The DNA of the CDR3 is TGTGCCAGCAGTAACAGGCCCGATACGCAGTATTTT. It is translated as CASSNRPDTQYF. Drawing the rest from reference TRBV7-6 and TRBJ2-3, the complete variable domain is GAGVSQSPRYKVTKRGQDVALRCDPISGHVSLYWYRQALGQGPEFLTYFNYEAQQDKSGLPNDRFSAERPEGSISTLTIQRTEQRDSAMYRCASSNRPDTQYFGPGTRLTVL.